Presented here are 6 T cell receptor beta chains from one specimen sequenced in a study of blood T cell repertoires in COVID-19. The table came from immunoSEQ multiplex PCR; TCRdb's copy has only in-frame clones and leaves some out. The sample has over 150,000 clones, roughly 81% seen once. Specimen: peripheral blood. Every receptor here comes from a woman older than 75 with COVID-19, enrolled during active disease.

V is TRBV14 and J is TRBJ1-1; possible D gene TRBD1, 5 bases. V lost 0 bases and J 3 bases, leaving 11 bases between the germline ends. CDR1 is SGHDN, CDR2 FVKESK, per germline. There are 15 residues in the CDR3. The CDR3 sequence: CASSQEGVGDTEAFF. The CDR3 DNA reads as TGTGCCAGCAGCCAAGAAGGGGTGGGTGACACTGAAGCTTTCTTT.

The CDR3 nucleotides read TGTGCCAGCAGCAGGGAGGGAGCAGAGGAGACCCAGTACTTC. Its translation is CASSREGAEETQYF. This chain connects TRBV21-1 to TRBJ2-5; the tabulated D call, TRBD2, remains unverified against the DNA. TRBV21-1 is deemed a pseudogene. CDR3 length: 14 amino acids.

This chain joins TRBV12-3 or TRBV12-4 and TRBJ1-2, with no clear D. This CDR3 region has 13 residues. Trimming took off 6 bases at V and 3 bases at J, with 11 bases between the two ends. The chain's CDR3 is CASSPDTYYGYTF. Written as DNA, the CDR3 is TGTGCCAGCAGCCCTGACACCTACTATGGCTACACCTTC.

The rearrangement uses TRBV7-2 and TRBJ2-7, with D possibly TRBD1 on 6 matching bases. The CDR3 extends over 11 amino acids. Per germline, CDR1 SGHTA and CDR2 FQGNSA. Trimming shortened V by 6 bases and J by 4 bases, and 7 bases separated the two germline ends. CDR3: CASSDRYEQYF. The CDR3 region has the DNA TGTGCCAGCAGTGACAGGTACGAGCAGTACTTC.

The chain carries TRBV18 and TRBJ2-5, with TRBD1 matching over 10 bases. The CDR3 has 20 residues. CDR1 is KGHSH, CDR2 LQKENI, per germline. The trim removed 4 bases at V and 3 bases at J, leaving 20 bases unmatched. The CDR3 spells CASSLSPGQGFKGQKETQYF. The DNA of the CDR3 is TGTGCCAGCTCACTCTCTCCGGGACAGGGGTTTAAGGGTCAGAAAGAGACCCAGTACTTC.

The chain employs TRBV28 and TRBJ1-6; 7 positions agree with TRBD1. V dropped 6 bases and J dropped 10; count of bases not matched to a gene: 9. Per the germline V gene, CDR1 is MDHEN and CDR2 is SYDVKM. The CDR3 has 14 amino acids. The CDR3 loop is CASRRQGGGSPLHF. For the CDR3, the DNA is TGTGCCAGCAGGCGACAGGGCGGGGGGTCACCCCTCCACTTT.